This entry lists 9 T cell receptor beta chains sequenced from one sample in a study of blood T cells in healthy people across ages (dated by TCRdb to between 2014 and 2016). The protocol used for the library was 5' RACE. This sample was sequenced with an Illumina HiSeq 2500. A second PCR of about 7 to 12 cycles was run with a J-beta primer mix and a sample-barcoded 5' primer. The public reads were reprocessed in TCRdb via fastp at Q25 and MiXCR, keeping in-frame beta chains. Rows are combined by CDR3 protein, so each entry shows the most common genes and DNA. Present in this sample are roughly 1,500,000 distinct CDR3 sequences, around 36% of which were seen just once. The ten top clones hold roughly 10% of the sample. The source material was blood. The receptors stem from a woman aged 30 to 39 in good health.

This clonotype was seen only a few times. The chain recombines TRBV4-1 with TRBJ2-5, with D hard to call. Germline assignment: CDR1 MGHRA and CDR2 YSYEKL. Trimming removed 0 bases from V and 5 bases from J, with 10 bases in between. The CDR3 extends over 14 amino acids. CDR3 nucleotide sequence: TGCGCCAGCAGCCAAGACGACCTTTCGGAGACCCAGTACTTC. It is translated as CASSQDDLSETQYF.

There are a few counts of this clonotype. The chain combines TRBV12-3 or TRBV12-4 with TRBJ1-1; D remains ambiguous. The CDR3 is 12 amino acids. The germline V and J ends were trimmed by 2 bases and 11 bases, with 12 bases remaining between them. CDR3 loop: CASSLMGGEAFF. The CDR3 coding sequence is TGTGCCAGCAGTTTAATGGGCGGTGAGGCTTTCTTT.

V and J are TRBV6-5 and TRBJ2-5, with 11 bases aligning to TRBD2. J was trimmed by 5 bases and V by 6 bases; bases with no gene match: 11. This CDR3 is built from 16 residues. From germline, CDR1 is MNHEY and CDR2 SVGAGI. The CDR3 protein is CASRRTRTSGLETQYF. The CDR3 nucleotides are TGTGCCAGCAGGCGCACTCGGACTAGCGGGCTGGAGACCCAGTACTTC.

This clonotype was observed a handful of times. The genes are TRBV7-2 and TRBJ1-5, with 7 bases aligning to TRBD1. CDR3 size: 17 residues. With V trimmed by 4 bases and J by 5 bases, 14 bases remained unmatched. Germline values: CDR1 SGHTA, CDR2 FQGNSA. The chain's CDR3 is CASSSGLNRGRDQPQHF. The CDR3 region has the DNA TGTGCCAGCAGCTCTGGACTAAACAGGGGTCGGGATCAGCCCCAGCATTTT.

For this clonotype: At one boundary the junction diverges from the germline segment, which might be a read error. The gene calls are TRBV13 and TRBJ2-7; 7 bases align to TRBD1. The CDR3 is 14 residues long. Looked up from germline, CDR1 is PRHDT and CDR2 is FYEKMQ (reference sequence). The CDR3 DNA sequence: TGTGCCGGCAGCGAGGACAGGCGAACCTACGAGCAGTACTTC. Translated, it gives CAGSEDRRTYEQYF.

The chain carries TRBV20-1 and TRBJ1-2, with TRBD1 as a possible D gene (5 bases). V lost 4 bases to trimming and J lost 5 bases, with 11 bases between them. The length of the CDR3 is 12 residues. Germline CDR1 and CDR2: DFQATT and SNEGSKA (reference sequence). In DNA form, the CDR3 reads TGCAGTGCTAACCCACCAGGGTATGGCTACACCTTC. Protein sequence: CSANPPGYGYTF.

This rearrangement joins TRBV30 to TRBJ2-5, with D unclear. The germline V gene encodes CDR1 GTSNPN and CDR2 SVGIG (reference sequence). Trimming left V 7 bases short and J 5 bases short, with 14 bases between. The CDR3 is 12 amino acids. DNA of the CDR3: TGTGCCTACCACCAAAACGGTGAGACCCAGTACTTC. Its protein is CAYHQNGETQYF.

Notes on this clonotype: This may stem from a read error, because a much larger clone lies one nucleotide away. The chain recombines TRBV12-3 or TRBV12-4 with TRBJ2-3; D is unclear. The CDR3 extends over 11 amino acids. The CDR3 is CVSSYPDTQYF. In DNA, the CDR3 is TGTGTCAGCAGTTACCCAGATACGCAGTATTTT.

The V call is TRBV5-1, the J call TRBJ1-2; 7 positions agree with TRBD1. CDR1 and CDR2 from the germline V gene are SGHRS and YFSETQ. V shed 4 bases, J shed 4 bases, and the junction held 10 bases outside the gene matches. This CDR3 is built from 15 residues. CDR3 region: CASSLDRATSYGYTF. Written as DNA, the CDR3 is TGCGCCAGCAGCCTCGACAGGGCAACTTCCTATGGCTACACCTTC.